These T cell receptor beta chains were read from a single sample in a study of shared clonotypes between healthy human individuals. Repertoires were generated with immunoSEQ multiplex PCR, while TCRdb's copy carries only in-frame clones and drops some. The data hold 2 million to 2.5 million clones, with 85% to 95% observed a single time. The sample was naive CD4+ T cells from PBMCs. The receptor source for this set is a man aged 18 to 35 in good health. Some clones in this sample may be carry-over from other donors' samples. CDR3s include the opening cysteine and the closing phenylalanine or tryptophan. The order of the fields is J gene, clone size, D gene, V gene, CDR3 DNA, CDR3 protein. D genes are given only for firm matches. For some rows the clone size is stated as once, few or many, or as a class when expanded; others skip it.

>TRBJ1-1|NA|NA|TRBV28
TGTGCCAGCAGTTACGGATCAGGTTGGGATTACGGCACTGAAGCTTTCTTT
CASSYGSGWDYGTEAFF
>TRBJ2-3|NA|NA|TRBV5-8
TGTGCCAGCAGGGCGACCACTAGCACAGATACGCAGTATTTT
CASRATTSTDTQYF
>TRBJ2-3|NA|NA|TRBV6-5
TGTGCCAGCAGTTACTCCGTAGGGGGCACAGATACGCAGTATTTT
CASSYSVGGTDTQYF
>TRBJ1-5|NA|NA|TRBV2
TGTGCCAGCAGACAATTTGGGGGAAATCAGCCCCAGCATTTT
CASRQFGGNQPQHF
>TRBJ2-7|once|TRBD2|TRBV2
TGTGCCAGCAGTGAAAGGCGGGGACTAGCGTACGACGAGCAGTACTTC
CASSERRGLAYDEQYF
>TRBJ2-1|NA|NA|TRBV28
TGTGCCAGCAGTTTATCAGGGTGGTCTCTAGGCGATGAGCAGTTCTTC
CASSLSGWSLGDEQFF
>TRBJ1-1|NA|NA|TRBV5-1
TGCGCCAGCAGCTTGAATACAGTTGGGGGAACTGAAGCTTTCTTT
CASSLNTVGGTEAFF
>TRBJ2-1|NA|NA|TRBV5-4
TGTGCCAGCAGCTTGTTTTTTGGGGCCGATGAGCAGTTCTTC
CASSLFFGADEQFF
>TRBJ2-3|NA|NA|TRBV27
TGTGCCAGCAGTTACAAGTGGGTTCCCACAGATACGCAGTATTTT
CASSYKWVPTDTQYF
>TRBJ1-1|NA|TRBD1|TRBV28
TGTGCCAGCAGTCTGAGGGACAGGGTTCTAACTGAAGCTTTCTTT
CASSLRDRVLTEAFF
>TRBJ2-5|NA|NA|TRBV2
TGTGCCAGCAGTGGTAGTGAGGAGACCCAGTACTTC
CASSGSEETQYF
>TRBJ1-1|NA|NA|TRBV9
TGTGCCAGCAGCGTGAATCCCGGGGCAGAAGCTTTCTTT
CASSVNPGAEAFF
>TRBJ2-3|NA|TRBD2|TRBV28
TGTGCCAGCAGTATCGCTAGCGGAGGCACAGATACGCAGTATTTT
CASSIASGGTDTQYF
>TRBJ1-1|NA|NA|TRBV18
TGTGCCAGCTCCCCCTTGGGTGGGAACACTGAAGCTTTCTTT
CASSPLGGNTEAFF
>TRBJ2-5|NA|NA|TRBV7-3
TGTGCCAGCAGCCCGACTAGACGGGAGACCCAGTACTTC
CASSPTRRETQYF
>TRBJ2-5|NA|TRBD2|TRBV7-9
TGTGCCAGCAGCCCAGGTTTGGTAGCGGGATCGTACCAAGAGACCCAGTACTTC
CASSPGLVAGSYQETQYF
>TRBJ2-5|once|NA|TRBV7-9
TGTGCCAGCAGCCTGGGGGGGGCAAAAGAGACCCAGTACTTC
CASSLGGAKETQYF
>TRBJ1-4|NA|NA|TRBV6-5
TGTGCCAGCCGGCAAGGCTTGAATGAAAAACTGTTTTTT
CASRQGLNEKLFF
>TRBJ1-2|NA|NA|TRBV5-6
TGTGCCAGCAGCTTGGGGGCAGACTATGGCTACACCTTC
CASSLGADYGYTF
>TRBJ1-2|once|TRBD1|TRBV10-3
TGTGCCATCAGTGCGCAGGGGGTCGGCTATGGCTACACCTTC
CAISAQGVGYGYTF
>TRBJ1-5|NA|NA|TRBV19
TGTGCCAGTACTAGCCTTTCCAGGGGAGGTGCAACTCAGCCCCAGCATTTT
CASTSLSRGGATQPQHF
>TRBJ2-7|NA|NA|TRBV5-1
TGCGCCAGCAGCTTGGCCCCGGGGTCCTACGAGCAGTACTTC
CASSLAPGSYEQYF
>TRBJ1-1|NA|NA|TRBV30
TGTGCCTGGAGCTTGGTCATAGGCTCTGAAGCTTTCTTT
CAWSLVIGSEAFF
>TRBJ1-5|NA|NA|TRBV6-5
TGTGCCAGCAGTTACGATCAAAATCAGCCCCAGCATTTT
CASSYDQNQPQHF
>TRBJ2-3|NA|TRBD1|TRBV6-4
TGTGCCAGCAGCCGACAGGGCCCCACAGATACGCAGTATTTT
CASSRQGPTDTQYF
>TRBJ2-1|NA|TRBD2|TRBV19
TGTGCCAGTACCCAGGGCGGCGGGAGAGGGAGAGAGCAGTTCTTC
CASTQGGGRGREQFF
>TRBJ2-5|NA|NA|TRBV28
TGTGCCAGCGCAAGGGACAGAGGGGGGGAGACCCAGTACTTC
CASARDRGGETQYF
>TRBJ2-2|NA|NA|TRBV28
TGTGCCAGCAGTTTTGAAAGCGGGGAGCTGTTTTTT
CASSFESGELFF
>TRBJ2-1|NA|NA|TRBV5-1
TGCGCCAGCAGCTTGGCTTCAGCGGGTAATGAGCAGTTCTTC
CASSLASAGNEQFF